The source of this T cell receptor (beta chain) is a study of memory CD4+ T cells and cytomegalovirus serostatus. Study outcomes and limitations: About 40% of the roughly 150 known CMV-associated TCRbeta sequences appeared in CD4+ memory. A US-trained random forest predicted CMV serostatus with median AUC roughly 0.9.

On this clone: Its target is not known.

The CDR3 is 19 amino acids. The V end lost 1 base, the J end lost 2 bases, and 21 bases lay between the germline ends. Germline lookup yields CDR1 SEHNR and CDR2 FQNEAQ (reference sequence). TCRdb keeps only in-frame clones here, not all; method: immunoSEQ multiplex PCR. This table holds about 25,000 clones, approximately 71% found once. The sort gate was single viable CD3+CD4+CD8-CD45RO+ cells for memory CD4+ T cells. Serostatus was set by detecting CMV pp150, pp28, p38, p52 IgG. The rearrangement uses TRBV7-9 and TRBJ1-5; possible D gene TRBD1, 6 bases. Sample: memory CD4+ T cells from blood. This receptor was obtained from an adult in good health and CMV-seronegative. The CDR3: CASSLGQGRRTEGNQPQHF. The CDR3 DNA sequence: TGTGCCAGCAGCTTAGGTCAGGGGCGGAGGACGGAGGGCAATCAGCCCCAGCATTTT.